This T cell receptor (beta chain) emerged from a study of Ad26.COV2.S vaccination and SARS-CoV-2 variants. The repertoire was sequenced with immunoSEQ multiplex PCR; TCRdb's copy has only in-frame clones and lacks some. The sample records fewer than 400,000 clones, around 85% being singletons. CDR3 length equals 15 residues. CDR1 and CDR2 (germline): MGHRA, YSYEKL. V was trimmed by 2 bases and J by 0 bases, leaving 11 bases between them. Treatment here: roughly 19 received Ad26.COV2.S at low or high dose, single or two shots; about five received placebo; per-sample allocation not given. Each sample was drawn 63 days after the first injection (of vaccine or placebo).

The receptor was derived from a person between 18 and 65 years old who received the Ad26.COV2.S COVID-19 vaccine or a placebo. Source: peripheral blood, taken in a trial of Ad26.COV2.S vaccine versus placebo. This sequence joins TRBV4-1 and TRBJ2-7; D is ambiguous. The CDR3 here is CASSQNTASSYEQYF. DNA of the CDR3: TGCGCCAGCAGCCAAAACACGGCAAGCTCCTACGAGCAGTACTTC.